This T cell receptor (beta chain) derives from a study of beta chain features in type 1 diabetes. Study information: Healthy donors and patients showed comparable age, gender and cell yields.

Germline V lookup: CDR1 SGHVS, CDR2 FQNEAQ. V shed 5 bases and J shed 0 bases, with 12 bases lying between them. The CDR3 is 15 amino acids. This clone occurred a few times. Its cognate antigen is unknown. Reverse transcribing all isolated RNA meant expressed TCRB transcripts were sequenced. This table comes from immunoSEQ multiplex PCR, and its TCRdb copy is limited to in-frame clones, with some not included. Of under 150,000 clones listed, about 7.1% are singletons. Study-wide points: TCRB rearrangement may or may not be influenced by HLA type; here this remained unresolved.

The material sequenced was central memory CD4+ T cells from blood. This TCR came from a woman aged 25 to 39 in good health. This chain links TRBV7-8 with TRBJ2-3, with no clear D. CDR3 sequence (DNA): TGTGCCAGCAGCCCAAAACAGATGAGCACAGATACGCAGTATTTT. The encoded protein is CASSPKQMSTDTQYF.